This entry describes one TCR beta chain. This clonotype was detected only a few times. The target of this receptor is not known. One base away there is no much larger clone; base qualities are not given. The sample's treatment or condition label is to be understood as: allogeneic hematopoietic cell transplantation with graft depleted of TCRalphabeta T cells and CD19 B cells. TCRalphabeta/CD19-depleted allogeneic hematopoietic cell grafts were given to the transplant recipients, all of whom were children. The data were taken from a study of T-cell reconstitution after alpha-beta-depleted transplantation in children listed by TCRdb under 2016. A note on the overall study: Using TCR repertoire profiling, the study followed T-cell immune reconstitution in a quantitative way in children after TCRalphabeta/CD19-depleted allogeneic hematopoietic cell transplantation. Overall results and qualifications from the work: The frequencies of hyperexpanded clones fell over the following months, and after one year, T-cell counts and TCRbeta diversity were mostly attributed to newly produced T cells. Apparently early alphabetaT-cell count recovery about two months after transplant reportedly relied on only several hundred rapidly expanded clones derived from non-depleted graft cells. In some patients, the high TCRbeta diversity seen at day 60 was put down to recipient T cells and intrathymic progenitors that had survived conditioning.

Inclusive of the bounding cysteine and phenylalanine, the CDR3 is 13 residues long. Left in the record is the CDR3 DNA by itself, 39 bases read in frame from the first base. The germline V gene yields KGHDR for CDR1 and SFDVKD for CDR2. V is shortened by 5 bases, J by 9 bases, and the region joining them spans 14 bases. The library was made by PCR. TCRdb names Illumina HiSeq 2500 as the instrument used. To normalize quantification of the TCRbeta repertoire, the TCR libraries were built with molecular barcoding that relied on unique molecular identifiers. TCRdb applied fastp at Q25 and MiXCR to the public reads, then kept only in-frame beta chains. Identical CDR3 proteins give one entry, which carries the most common genes and DNA. This sample gives 300,000 to 350,000 distinct CDR3 sequences in total; roughly 16% of them show up just once. Jointly, the top ten make up roughly 40% of the sample.

The chain employs TRBV24-1 and TRBJ2-3; the D element might be TRBD1 or TRBD2, as each aligns at 5 bases. The sequenced sample was PBMCs, mostly from graft donor cells, obtained 360 days after TCRalphabeta/CD19-depleted stem cell transplant. This clonotype was obtained from a male patient between 2 and 10 years old who had a stem cell transplant for acute lymphoblastic leukemia, so the T cells may come from the graft donor. DNA sequence: TGTGCCACCAGTGGTGCCGTCGGGGACACGCAGTATTTT. It translates as CATSGAVGDTQYF.